The 24 T cell receptor beta chains given below trace back to one sample, sequenced in a study of graft-versus-host responses after intestinal transplantation. Assay used: immunoSEQ multiplex PCR; TCRdb lists only in-frame clones, some missing. The sample has about 35,000 clones, over 85% seen once. The specimen comprised PBMCs, sampled 16 days after intestinal transplant. The receptor source for this set is a human patient who received an intestinal transplant, so some T cells may come from the graft donor.

The chain employs TRBV5-1 and TRBJ2-7, with TRBD1 identical over 7 bases. This CDR3 comprises 11 residues. V lost 2 bases and J lost 7; bases outside the gene matches: 0. Germline V CDR1 and CDR2: SGHRS, YFSETQ. CDR3 in DNA: TGCGCCAGCAGCTTCAGGGGGGAGCAGTACTTC. Translation: CASSFRGEQYF.

CDR3 sequence (DNA): TGTGCCAGCAGCTTGAGGGGCTCTGGAAACACCATATATTTT. It specifies CASSLRGSGNTIYF. V usage is TRBV5-4 and J usage is TRBJ1-3; tentative D call: TRBD1 (5 bases). The CDR3 extends over 14 amino acids. Trimming shortened V by 1 base and J by 0 bases, and 5 bases separated the two germline ends. The germline V gene has CDR1 SGHNT and CDR2 YYREEE (reference sequence). Complete variable domain (other parts from reference TRBV5-4 and TRBJ1-3): ETGVTQSPTHLIKTRGQQVTLRCSSQSGHNTVSWYQQALGQGPQFIFQYYREEENGRGNFPPRFSGLQFPNYSSELNVNALELDDSALYLCASSLRGSGNTIYFGEGSWLTVV.

This chain links TRBV4-1 with TRBJ1-1, with unresolved D. Trimming removed 4 bases from V and 0 bases from J, with 9 bases in between. This CDR3 comprises 14 residues. Germline-derived CDR1 and CDR2 are MGHRA and YSYEKL. The CDR3 sequence: CASSLKRVNTEAFF. The DNA of the CDR3 is TGCGCCAGCAGCCTAAAGAGGGTGAACACTGAAGCTTTCTTT.

The chain has TRBV5-1 and TRBJ1-6, with a tentative D call TRBD1 (6 bases). Germline V gives CDR1 SGHRS, CDR2 YFSETQ. The CDR3 covers 13 residues. The ends were cut back, 4 bases at V and 7 bases at J, with 9 bases in the middle. CDR3 residues: CASSVTGNSPLHF. The CDR3 region has the DNA TGCGCCAGCAGCGTTACAGGGAATTCACCCCTCCACTTT.

The chain employs TRBV12-5 and TRBJ2-1; TRBD2 is a possible D gene (6 bases). V gave up 4 bases and J gave up 7 bases, with 14 bases separating them. In germline, CDR1 is LGHNT, CDR2 FRNRAP. This CDR3 contains 14 residues. The CDR3 reads CASGSGVGSNEQFF. As DNA, the CDR3 is TGTGCTAGTGGTTCGGGGGTAGGATCTAATGAGCAGTTCTTC.

J is TRBJ1-2 and V is TRBV4-1; possible D gene TRBD1, 5 bases. The CDR3 has 12 residues. Trimming stripped 3 bases from V and 6 bases from J, with 8 bases between. Germline CDR1 is MGHRA and CDR2 is YSYEKL. CDR3 in amino acids: CASSQDTNGYTF. The CDR3 bases are TGCGCCAGCAGCCAGGACACGAATGGCTACACCTTC.

The rearrangement joins TRBV5-1 to TRBJ2-7, with D unresolved. Germline assignment: CDR1 SGHRS and CDR2 YFSETQ. Trimming stripped 0 bases from V and 4 bases from J, with 5 bases between. This CDR3 contains 12 residues. The CDR3 sequence: CASSLEGYEQYF. The CDR3 bases are TGCGCCAGCAGCTTGGAAGGTTACGAGCAGTACTTC. Drawing the rest from reference TRBV5-1 and TRBJ2-7, the complete variable domain is KAGVTQTPRYLIKTRGQQVTLSCSPISGHRSVSWYQQTPGQGLQFLFEYFSETQRNKGNFPGRFSGRQFSNSRSEMNVSTLELGDSALYLCASSLEGYEQYFGPGTRLTVT.

The J gene is TRBJ2-3, the V gene TRBV9; D unresolved. This CDR3 is built from 14 residues. CDR1 and CDR2 (germline): SGDLS, YYNGEE. Trimming shortened V by 0 bases and J by 2 bases, and 7 bases separated the two germline ends. The CDR3 DNA follows: TGTGCCAGCAGCGTAGTCGGGCTCACAGATACGCAGTATTTT. This encodes CASSVVGLTDTQYF.

The CDR3 protein is CASSPFGLLYEQYF. CDR3 sequence (DNA): TGTGCCAGCAGCCCCTTCGGTCTTCTCTACGAGCAGTACTTC. The rearrangement uses TRBV27 and TRBJ2-7; D gene ambiguous. CDR1 is MNHEY and CDR2 is SMNVEV in the germline V gene (reference sequence). The CDR3 runs 14 residues. V was trimmed by 6 bases and J by 3 bases, leaving 15 bases between them.

The gene calls are TRBV27 and TRBJ2-2; 9 bases fit TRBD1. With V trimmed by 5 bases and J by 8 bases, 6 bases remained unmatched. The germline CDR1 and CDR2 sequences are MNHEY and SMNVEV (reference sequence). The CDR3 spans 14 residues. The CDR3 reads CASSGGQGRGELFF. The CDR3 coding sequence is TGTGCCAGCAGTGGGGGACAGGGAAGAGGGGAGCTGTTTTTT.

The chain couples TRBV18 to TRBJ1-1; D gene uncertain. The V gene's germline CDR1 is KGHSH and CDR2 LQKENI. Trimming left V 5 bases short and J 1 base short, with 5 bases between. This CDR3 contains 12 residues. DNA for the CDR3: TGTGCCAGCTCAGGCGCGAACACTGAAGCTTTCTTT. Its translation: CASSGANTEAFF.

This clone came up once. V and J are TRBV9 and TRBJ1-1, with a weak D call TRBD1 (5 bases). CDR1 and CDR2 (germline): SGDLS, YYNGEE. There are 15 residues in the CDR3. Trimming left V 2 bases short and J 5 bases short, with 16 bases between. CDR3 protein: CASSVAGIYETEAFF. The CDR3 nucleotides are TGTGCCAGCAGCGTGGCAGGGATTTATGAAACTGAAGCTTTCTTT.

The chain recombines TRBV28 with TRBJ2-2; D call uncertain. CDR1 MDHEN and CDR2 SYDVKM come from the germline V gene. V was clipped by 3 bases and J by 3 bases, with 8 bases between them. The CDR3 loop spans 14 amino acids. DNA for the CDR3: TGTGCCAGCAGTTTGGACCTTTACACCGGGGAGCTGTTTTTT. Its protein product is CASSLDLYTGELFF.

The rearrangement links TRBV9 to TRBJ2-1; D possibly corresponds to TRBD2 (6 bases). Trimming took 0 bases from V and 1 from J, leaving 8 bases between them. CDR3 length equals 15 residues. Germline V gene lookup returns CDR1 SGDLS and CDR2 YYNGEE. The CDR3 region has the DNA TGTGCCAGCAGCGTAGGCGGGATATCCTACAATGAGCAGTTCTTC. Translating gives CASSVGGISYNEQFF.

This chain joins TRBV29-1 and TRBJ2-5; 7 bases fit TRBD1. The CDR3 extends over 14 amino acids. V lost 7 bases, J lost 11 bases, and 19 bases stayed unmatched. The germline V gene encodes CDR1 SQVTM and CDR2 ANQGSEA. The CDR3 nucleotides are TGCAGCGCCATAAGACAGGGTGTATCGGGATTTCAGTACTTC. It codes for CSAIRQGVSGFQYF. Using reference TRBV29-1 and TRBJ2-5 for the parts outside the CDR3, the full variable domain is SAVISQKPSRDICQRGTSLTIQCQVDSQVTMMFWYRQQPGQSLTLIATANQGSEATYESGFVIDKFPISRPNLTFSTLTVSNMSPEDSSIYLCSAIRQGVSGFQYFGPGTRLLVL.

This rearrangement joins TRBV7-6 to TRBJ2-7; 9 bases are a match to TRBD1. V was pared by 5 bases and J by 7 bases, with 9 bases of the junction left unmatched. The V gene's germline CDR1 is SGHVS and CDR2 FNYEAQ. The CDR3 totals 14 residues. In nucleotides, the CDR3 is TGTGCCAGCAGCCGGGACAGGGTTCCGTATGAGCAGTACTTC. This codes for CASSRDRVPYEQYF.

This chain links TRBV4-1 with TRBJ1-1; TRBD1 might be the D (6 bases). In germline, CDR1 is MGHRA, CDR2 YSYEKL. The CDR3 runs to 16 residues. V gave up 4 bases and J gave up 0 bases, with 15 bases separating them. The CDR3 loop is CASSRYRVGMNTEAFF. The CDR3 bases are TGCGCCAGCAGCCGCTACAGGGTCGGGATGAACACTGAAGCTTTCTTT.

V is TRBV9 and J is TRBJ2-1, with 9 nucleotides matching TRBD2. With V trimmed by 5 bases and J by 5 bases, 11 bases remained unmatched. Germline loops: CDR1 SGDLS, CDR2 YYNGEE. The CDR3 contains 16 residues. The CDR3 DNA is TGTGCCAGCAGTGCGGGGTTAGCGGGAGACAACAATGAGCAGTTCTTC. Residues: CASSAGLAGDNNEQFF.

The chain combines TRBV28 with TRBJ1-1, with a possible D match to TRBD1 (5 bases). The germline V gene has CDR1 MDHEN and CDR2 SYDVKM. The CDR3 loop spans 12 amino acids. V lost 11 bases and J lost 1, with 11 bases in between. The CDR3 DNA sequence: TGTGCCGGGCGCGGGGGGAACACTGAAGCTTTCTTT. This encodes CAGRGGNTEAFF. Using reference TRBV28 and TRBJ1-1 for the parts outside the CDR3, the full variable domain is DVKVTQSSRYLVKRTGEKVFLECVQDMDHENMFWYRQDPGLGLRLIYFSYDVKMKEKGDIPEGYSVSREKKERFSLILESASTNQTSMYLCAGRGGNTEAFFGQGTRLTVV.

This chain joins TRBV9 and TRBJ2-5; D remains unclear. CDR3 length: 14 residues. Germline lookup yields CDR1 SGDLS and CDR2 YYNGEE. V was pared by 0 bases and J by 1 base, with 7 bases between. The CDR3 DNA reads TGTGCCAGCAGCGTAGCAGTTGGCCAAGAGACCCAGTACTTC. Protein product: CASSVAVGQETQYF.

This clone was found once. The chain uses TRBV5-4 and TRBJ2-1; D call uncertain. The CDR3 totals 12 residues. Germline V gene data show CDR1 as SGHNT and CDR2 as YYREEE (reference sequence). Trimming stripped 4 bases from V and 3 bases from J, with 5 bases between. CDR3 region: CASSLHYNEQFF. For the CDR3, the DNA is TGTGCCAGCAGCCTACACTACAATGAGCAGTTCTTC. Drawing the rest from reference TRBV5-4 and TRBJ2-1, the complete variable domain is ETGVTQSPTHLIKTRGQQVTLRCSSQSGHNTVSWYQQALGQGPQFIFQYYREEENGRGNFPPRFSGLQFPNYSSELNVNALELDDSALYLCASSLHYNEQFFGPGTRLTVL.

V and J are TRBV28 and TRBJ1-2, with unresolved D. This CDR3 is 15 amino acids long. The germline V and J ends were trimmed by 5 bases and 2 bases, with 15 bases remaining between them. Germline V lookup: CDR1 MDHEN, CDR2 SYDVKM. For the CDR3, the DNA is TGTGCCAGCAGTCTCTTCCAGGCCGCCAACTATGGCTACACCTTC. Protein: CASSLFQAANYGYTF.

The rearrangement links TRBV27 to TRBJ1-2, with a possible D match to TRBD1 (5 bases). CDR1 is MNHEY and CDR2 is SMNVEV in the germline V gene (reference sequence). V was cut by 6 bases and J by 8 bases, with 16 bases left in between. This CDR3 region has 13 residues. The CDR3 DNA reads TGTGCCAGCAGGCTATCCGCAGGGAAAGGCTACACCTTC. This codes for CASRLSAGKGYTF.

The chain carries TRBV18 and TRBJ1-1; the match to TRBD1 covers 7 bases. The CDR3 sequence is 14 residues long. Germline assignment: CDR1 KGHSH and CDR2 LQKENI. With 3 bases clipped from V and 1 base from J, the junction kept 2 bases outside the gene matches. The DNA of the CDR3 is TGTGCCAGCTCACCGGGACAGACGAACACTGAAGCTTTCTTT. This encodes CASSPGQTNTEAFF.